This T cell receptor (beta chain) was identified during a study of cytomegalovirus exposure and HLA in healthy donors. Researchers ran the PCR with 60 Vbeta and 13 Jbeta primers. TCRdb's table, derived via immunoSEQ multiplex PCR, lists solely in-frame clones and lacks some. Of 100,000 to 150,000 clones detected, around three quarters appear once; the ten largest clones hold about 3.5%. The study's findings and limits: Analyses of presence and absence presupposed an approximately uniform sequencing depth across donors.

This CDR3 is built from 14 residues. V lost 3 bases, J lost 7 bases, and 12 bases lay in between. Germline CDR1 and CDR2: MDHEN and SYDVKM. In this sample, this clone turned up once. Its antigen is unidentified. Sequencing used PBMCs. The chain recombines TRBV28 with TRBJ1-4; D may be TRBD1 (5 bases). This TCR derives from a man between 40 and 49 years old in good health and CMV-seronegative. CDR3 bases: TGTGCCAGCAGTTTGTGGGGGGTAGGTGAAAAACTGTTTTTT. Protein product: CASSLWGVGEKLFF.